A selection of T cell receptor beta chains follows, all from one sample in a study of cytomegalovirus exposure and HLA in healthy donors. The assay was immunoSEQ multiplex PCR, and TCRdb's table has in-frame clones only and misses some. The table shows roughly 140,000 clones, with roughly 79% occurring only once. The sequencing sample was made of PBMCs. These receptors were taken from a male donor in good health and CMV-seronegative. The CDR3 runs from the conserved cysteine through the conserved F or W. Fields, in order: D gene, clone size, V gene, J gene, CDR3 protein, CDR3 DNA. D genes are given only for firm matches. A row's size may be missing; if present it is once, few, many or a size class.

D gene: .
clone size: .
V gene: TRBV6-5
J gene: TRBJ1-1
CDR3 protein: CASSKEHMNTEAFF
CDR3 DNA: TGTGCCAGTAGCAAAGAACACATGAACACTGAAGCTTTCTTT

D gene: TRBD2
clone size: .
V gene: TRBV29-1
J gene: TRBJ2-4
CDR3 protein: CSVEIAGVYIQYF
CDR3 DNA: TGCAGCGTTGAAATAGCGGGGGTGTACATTCAGTACTTC

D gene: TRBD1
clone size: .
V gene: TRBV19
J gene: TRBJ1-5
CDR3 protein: CASSMVRGTSGNQPQHF
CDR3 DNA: TGTGCCAGTAGTATGGTCAGGGGGACGAGTGGCAATCAGCCCCAGCATTTT

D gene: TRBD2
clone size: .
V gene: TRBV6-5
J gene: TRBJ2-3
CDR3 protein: CASSSSRGANTDTQYF
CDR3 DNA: TGTGCCAGCAGTTCCTCGCGGGGGGCGAACACAGATACGCAGTATTTT

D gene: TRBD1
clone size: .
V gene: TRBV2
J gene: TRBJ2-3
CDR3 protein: CASSVVTGGKDTQYF
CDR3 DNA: TGTGCCAGCAGTGTTGTGACAGGGGGGAAAGATACGCAGTATTTT

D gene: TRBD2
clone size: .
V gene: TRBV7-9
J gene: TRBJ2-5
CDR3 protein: CASSLGTSGPQETQYF
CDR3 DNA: TGTGCCAGCAGCTTAGGGACTAGCGGACCCCAAGAGACCCAGTACTTC

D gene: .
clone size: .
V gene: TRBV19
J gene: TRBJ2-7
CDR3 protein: CASSSAGSYEQYF
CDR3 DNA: TGTGCCAGTAGTAGCGCTGGCTCCTACGAGCAGTACTTC

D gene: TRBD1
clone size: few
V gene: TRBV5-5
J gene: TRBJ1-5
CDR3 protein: CASSLAGTGSQPQHF
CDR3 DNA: TGTGCCAGCAGCTTGGCCGGGACAGGGTCCCAGCCCCAGCATTTT

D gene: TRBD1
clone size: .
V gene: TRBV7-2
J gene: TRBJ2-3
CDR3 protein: CASSFGQGQGDTQYF
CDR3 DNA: TGTGCCAGCAGCTTCGGACAGGGGCAGGGAGATACGCAGTATTTT

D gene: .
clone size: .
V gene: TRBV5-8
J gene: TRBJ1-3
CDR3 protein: CASSRTRVISGNTIYF
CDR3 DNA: TGTGCCAGCAGCCGGACCAGGGTTATCTCTGGAAACACCATATATTTT

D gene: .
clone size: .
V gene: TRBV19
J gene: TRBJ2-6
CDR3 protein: CASTGLREGANVLTF
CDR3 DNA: TGTGCCAGTACGGGCCTCAGGGAAGGGGCCAACGTCCTGACTTTC

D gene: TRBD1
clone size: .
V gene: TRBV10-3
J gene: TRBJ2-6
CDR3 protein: CAISDLQGFSGANVLTF
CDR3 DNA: TGTGCCATCAGTGATTTACAGGGGTTCTCTGGGGCCAACGTCCTGACTTTC

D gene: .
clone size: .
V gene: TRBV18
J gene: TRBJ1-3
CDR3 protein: CASSPVGEAGNTIYF
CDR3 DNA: TGTGCCAGCTCACCAGTGGGGGAGGCTGGAAACACCATATATTTT

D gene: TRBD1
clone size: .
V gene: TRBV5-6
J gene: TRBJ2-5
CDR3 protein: CASSSGQGQETQYF
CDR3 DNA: TGTGCCAGCAGCTCGGGACAGGGTCAGGAGACCCAGTACTTC

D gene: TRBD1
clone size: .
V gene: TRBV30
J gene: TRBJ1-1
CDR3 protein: CALSGQGVEAFF
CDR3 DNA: TGTGCCCTATCGGGACAGGGGGTTGAAGCTTTCTTT

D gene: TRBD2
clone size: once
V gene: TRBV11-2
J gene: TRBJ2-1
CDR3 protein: CASSQAGGPNEQFF
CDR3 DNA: TGTGCCAGCAGCCAAGCGGGGGGGCCGAATGAGCAGTTCTTC

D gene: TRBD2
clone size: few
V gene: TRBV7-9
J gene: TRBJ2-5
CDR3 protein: CSSSLPTAGLAGRLAQYF
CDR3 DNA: TGTTCCAGCAGCTTGCCTACGGCGGGACTAGCGGGGCGGTTGGCCCAGTACTTC

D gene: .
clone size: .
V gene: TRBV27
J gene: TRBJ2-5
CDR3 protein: CASSLRPGQRETQYF
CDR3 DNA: TGTGCCAGCAGTTTACGCCCGGGACAAAGAGAGACCCAGTACTTC

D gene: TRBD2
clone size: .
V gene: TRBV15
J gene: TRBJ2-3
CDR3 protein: CATSRDRGGADTQYF
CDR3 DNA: TGTGCCACCAGCAGAGATCGGGGGGGTGCAGATACGCAGTATTTT

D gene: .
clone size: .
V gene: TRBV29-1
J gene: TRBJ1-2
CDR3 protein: CSVETRGGPLNYGYTF
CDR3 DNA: TGCAGCGTTGAAACCCGGGGGGGGCCGCTAAACTATGGCTACACCTTC

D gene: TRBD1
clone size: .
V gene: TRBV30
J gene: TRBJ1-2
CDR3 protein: CAWSVRTGSSKEPLNYGYTF
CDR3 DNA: TGTGCCTGGAGTGTGAGGACAGGGTCATCCAAAGAGCCGCTTAACTATGGCTACACCTTC

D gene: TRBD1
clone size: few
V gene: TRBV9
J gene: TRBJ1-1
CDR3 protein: CASSVGQGLRSAEAFF
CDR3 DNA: TGTGCCAGCAGCGTCGGACAGGGTTTAAGGAGCGCTGAAGCTTTCTTT

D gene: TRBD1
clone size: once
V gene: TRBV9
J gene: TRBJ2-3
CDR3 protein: CASSVAGTGGSDTQYF
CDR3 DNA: TGTGCCAGCAGCGTAGCCGGGACAGGGGGATCAGATACGCAGTATTTT

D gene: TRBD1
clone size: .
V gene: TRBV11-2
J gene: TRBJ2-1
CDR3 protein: CASSLVTWTGGSYNEQFF
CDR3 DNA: TGTGCCAGCAGCTTAGTTACGTGGACAGGGGGCTCCTACAATGAGCAGTTCTTC

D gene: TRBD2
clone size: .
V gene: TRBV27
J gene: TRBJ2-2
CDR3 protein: CASSGAGGYTGELFF
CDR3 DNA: TGTGCCAGTTCGGGGGCGGGAGGATACACCGGGGAGCTGTTTTTT

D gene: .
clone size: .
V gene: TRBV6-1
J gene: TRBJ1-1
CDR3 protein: CASSDRYTEAFF
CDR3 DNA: TGTGCCAGCAGTGACAGGTACACTGAAGCTTTCTTT

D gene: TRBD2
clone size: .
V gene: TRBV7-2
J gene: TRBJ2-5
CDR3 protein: CASSPQSRGEETQYF
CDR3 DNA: TGTGCCAGCAGCCCCCAATCGCGGGGGGAAGAGACCCAGTACTTC

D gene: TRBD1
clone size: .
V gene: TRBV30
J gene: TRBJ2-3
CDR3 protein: CAWSGGTGGIDTQYF
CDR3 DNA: TGTGCCTGGAGTGGCGGGACAGGGGGCATCGATACGCAGTATTTT

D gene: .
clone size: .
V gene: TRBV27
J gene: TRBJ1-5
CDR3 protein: CASSLFGGNQPQHF
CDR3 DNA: TGTGCCAGCAGTTTATTCGGGGGCAATCAGCCCCAGCATTTT

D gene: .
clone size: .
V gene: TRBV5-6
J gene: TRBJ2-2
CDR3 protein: CASRVLRAGTEYGELFF
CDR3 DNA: TGTGCCAGCAGGGTATTGCGGGCGGGGACCGAATACGGGGAGCTGTTTTTT

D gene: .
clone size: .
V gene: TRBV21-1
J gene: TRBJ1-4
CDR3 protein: CASSTGTGGGKLFF
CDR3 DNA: TGTGCCAGCAGCACCGGGACAGGGGGTGGAAAACTGTTTTTT

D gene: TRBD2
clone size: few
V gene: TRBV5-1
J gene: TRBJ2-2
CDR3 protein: CASSLAGGATGELFF
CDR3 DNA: TGCGCCAGCAGCTTGGCGGGAGGGGCCACCGGGGAGCTGTTTTTT

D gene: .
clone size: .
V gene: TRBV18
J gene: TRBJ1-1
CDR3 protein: CASSPLPPGGTEAFF
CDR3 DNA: TGTGCCAGCTCACCACTGCCTCCGGGAGGGACTGAAGCTTTCTTT

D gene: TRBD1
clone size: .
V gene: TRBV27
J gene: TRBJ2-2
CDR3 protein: CASSLISGNRGVTGELFF
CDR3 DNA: TGTGCCAGCAGTTTAATCAGCGGTAACAGGGGGGTTACCGGGGAGCTGTTTTTT

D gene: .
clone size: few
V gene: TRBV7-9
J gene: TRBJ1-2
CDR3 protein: CSSSFSGEGYTF
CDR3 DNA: TGTTCCAGCAGCTTTTCCGGGGAGGGCTACACCTTC

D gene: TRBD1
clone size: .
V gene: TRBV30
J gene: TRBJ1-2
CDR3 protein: CARGQNYGYTF
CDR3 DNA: TGTGCCCGGGGACAGAACTATGGCTACACCTTC

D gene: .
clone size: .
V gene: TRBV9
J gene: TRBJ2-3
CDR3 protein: CASSVVGRGSTDTQYF
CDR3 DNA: TGTGCCAGCAGCGTAGTCGGCAGGGGAAGCACAGATACGCAGTATTTT

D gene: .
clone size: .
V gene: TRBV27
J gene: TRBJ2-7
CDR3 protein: CASSLSRVYEQYF
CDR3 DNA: TGTGCCAGCAGTTTATCGAGGGTCTACGAGCAGTACTTC

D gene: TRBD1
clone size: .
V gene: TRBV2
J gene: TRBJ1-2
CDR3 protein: CASSTTGVAGYTF
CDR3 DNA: TGTGCCAGCAGTACCACAGGGGTTGCTGGCTACACCTTC

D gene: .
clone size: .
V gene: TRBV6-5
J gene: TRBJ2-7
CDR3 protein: CASSYEAGIGEQYF
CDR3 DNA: TGTGCCAGCAGTTACGAGGCAGGGATCGGCGAGCAGTACTTC

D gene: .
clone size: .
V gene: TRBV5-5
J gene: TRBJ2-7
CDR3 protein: CASSLGLQGYEQYF
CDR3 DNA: TGTGCCAGCAGCTTGGGGCTCCAGGGCTACGAGCAGTACTTC